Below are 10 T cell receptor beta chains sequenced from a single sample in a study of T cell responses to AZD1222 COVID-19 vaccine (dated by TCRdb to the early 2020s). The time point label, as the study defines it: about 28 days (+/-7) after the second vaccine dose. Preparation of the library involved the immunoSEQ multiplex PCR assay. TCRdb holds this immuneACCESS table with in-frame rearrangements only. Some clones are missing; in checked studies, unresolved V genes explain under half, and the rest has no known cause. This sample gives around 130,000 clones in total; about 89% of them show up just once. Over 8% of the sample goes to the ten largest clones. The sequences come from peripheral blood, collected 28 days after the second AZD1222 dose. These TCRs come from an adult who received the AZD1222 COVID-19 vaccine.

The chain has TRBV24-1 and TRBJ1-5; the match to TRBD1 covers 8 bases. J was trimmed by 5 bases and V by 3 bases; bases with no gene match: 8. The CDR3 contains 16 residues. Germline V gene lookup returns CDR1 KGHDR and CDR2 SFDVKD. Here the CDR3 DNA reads TGTGCCACCAGTGATAGTACAGGGGGACGGGATCAGCCCCAGCATTTT. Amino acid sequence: CATSDSTGGRDQPQHF.

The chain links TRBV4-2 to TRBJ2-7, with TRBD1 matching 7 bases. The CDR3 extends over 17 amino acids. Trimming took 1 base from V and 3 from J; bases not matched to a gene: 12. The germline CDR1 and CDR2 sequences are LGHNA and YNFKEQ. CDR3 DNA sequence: TGTGCCAGCAGCCAAGGGATAGATGTGACAGGGAACTACGAGCAGTACTTC. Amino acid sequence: CASSQGIDVTGNYEQYF.

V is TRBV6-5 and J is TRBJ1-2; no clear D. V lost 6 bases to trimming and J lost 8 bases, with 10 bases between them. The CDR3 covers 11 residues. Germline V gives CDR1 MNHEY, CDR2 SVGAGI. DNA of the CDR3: TGTGCCAGCAGCGTCAGCCGAGGCTACACCTTC. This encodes CASSVSRGYTF.

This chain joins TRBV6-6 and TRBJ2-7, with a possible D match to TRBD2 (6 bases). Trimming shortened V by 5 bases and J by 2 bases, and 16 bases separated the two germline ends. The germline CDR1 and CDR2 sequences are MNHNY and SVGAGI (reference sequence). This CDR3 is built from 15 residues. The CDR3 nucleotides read TGTGCCAGCAGTCGATCGGGACTTTCCGCCTACGAGCAGTACTTC. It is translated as CASSRSGLSAYEQYF.

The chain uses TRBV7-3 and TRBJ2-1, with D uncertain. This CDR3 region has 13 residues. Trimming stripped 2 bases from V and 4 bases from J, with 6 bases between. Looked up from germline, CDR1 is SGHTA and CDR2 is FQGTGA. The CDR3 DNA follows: TGTGCCAGCAGCTTAGGCAGTTACAATGAGCAGTTCTTC. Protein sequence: CASSLGSYNEQFF.

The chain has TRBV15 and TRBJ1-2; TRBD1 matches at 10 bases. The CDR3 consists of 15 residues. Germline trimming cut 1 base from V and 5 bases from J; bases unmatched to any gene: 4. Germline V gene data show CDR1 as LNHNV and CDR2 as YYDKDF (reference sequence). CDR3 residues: CATSRGGQGWYGYTF. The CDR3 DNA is TGTGCCACCAGCAGAGGGGGACAGGGGTGGTATGGCTACACCTTC.

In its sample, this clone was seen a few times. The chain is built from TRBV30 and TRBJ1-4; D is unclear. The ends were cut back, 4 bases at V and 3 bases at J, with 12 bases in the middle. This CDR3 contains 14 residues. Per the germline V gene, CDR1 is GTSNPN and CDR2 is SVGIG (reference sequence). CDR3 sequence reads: CAWIGGGPNEKLFF. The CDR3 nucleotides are TGTGCCTGGATCGGCGGCGGGCCTAATGAAAAACTGTTTTTT.

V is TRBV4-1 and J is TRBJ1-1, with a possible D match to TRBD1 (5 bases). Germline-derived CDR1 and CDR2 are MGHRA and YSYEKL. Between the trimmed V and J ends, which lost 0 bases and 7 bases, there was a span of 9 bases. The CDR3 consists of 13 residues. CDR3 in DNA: TGCGCCAGCAGCCAAGATCGGAGGGGTGAAGCTTTCTTT. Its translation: CASSQDRRGEAFF.

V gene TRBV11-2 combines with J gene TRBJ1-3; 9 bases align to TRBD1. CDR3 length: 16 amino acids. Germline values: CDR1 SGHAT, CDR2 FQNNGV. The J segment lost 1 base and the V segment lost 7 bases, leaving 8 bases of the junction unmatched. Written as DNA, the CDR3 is TGTGCCAGCAACCCGGGACAGGGAGCTTCTGGAAACACCATATATTTT. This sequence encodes CASNPGQGASGNTIYF.

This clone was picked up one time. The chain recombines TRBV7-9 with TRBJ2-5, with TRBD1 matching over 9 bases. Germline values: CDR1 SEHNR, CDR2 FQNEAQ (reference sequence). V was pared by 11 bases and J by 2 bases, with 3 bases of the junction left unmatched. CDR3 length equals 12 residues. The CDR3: CAGGQGQETQYF. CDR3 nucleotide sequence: TGTGCCGGGGGACAGGGACAAGAGACCCAGTACTTC.